This TCR beta chain is from a study of blood T cell repertoires in COVID-19. Whole-study context: Material from acute and convalescent COVID-19 was sourced from the United States, Italy and Spain.

Authors' analysis steps: Cell counts per sample came from amplifying reference gene primers. The method was immunoSEQ multiplex PCR; TCRdb's version includes in-frame clones alone and lacks a portion of them. From that table come the V and J calls and clone size; the DNA was used to work out D and trimming. The sample carries 180,000 or so clones, around 83% recorded once. Trimming stripped 4 bases from V and 5 bases from J, with 13 bases between. CDR1 KGHDR and CDR2 SFDVKD come from the germline V gene. This CDR3 region has 14 residues. The sequencing sample was made of PBMCs or T cells enriched from blood (not recorded which). The sequence was obtained from a man aged 35 to 55 who had recovered from COVID-19. This rearrangement joins TRBV24-1 to TRBJ1-2; D possibly corresponds to TRBD1 (5 bases). The CDR3 reads CATSEAGLSYGYTF. As DNA, the CDR3 is TGTGCCACCAGTGAGGCGGGACTTTCGTATGGCTACACCTTC.